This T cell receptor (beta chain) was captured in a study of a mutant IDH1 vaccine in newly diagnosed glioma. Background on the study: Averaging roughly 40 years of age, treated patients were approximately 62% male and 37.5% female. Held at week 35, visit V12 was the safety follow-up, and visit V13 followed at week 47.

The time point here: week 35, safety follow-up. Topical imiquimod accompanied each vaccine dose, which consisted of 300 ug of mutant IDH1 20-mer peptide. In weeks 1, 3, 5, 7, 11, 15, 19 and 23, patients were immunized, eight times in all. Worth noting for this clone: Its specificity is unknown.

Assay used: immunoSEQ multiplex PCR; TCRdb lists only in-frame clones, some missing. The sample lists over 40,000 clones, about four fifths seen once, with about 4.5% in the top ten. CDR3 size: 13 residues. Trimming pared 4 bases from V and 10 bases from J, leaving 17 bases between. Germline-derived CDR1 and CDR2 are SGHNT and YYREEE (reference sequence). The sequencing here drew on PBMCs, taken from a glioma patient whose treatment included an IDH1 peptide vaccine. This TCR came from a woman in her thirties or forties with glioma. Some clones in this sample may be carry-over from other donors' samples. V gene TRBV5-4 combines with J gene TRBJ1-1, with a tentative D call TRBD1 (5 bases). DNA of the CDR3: TGTGCCAGCAGCGGAACAGGTCTTGGGGGAGCTTTCTTT. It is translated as CASSGTGLGGAFF.